This TCR beta chain was sequenced for a study of blood T cell repertoires in COVID-19. Study as a whole: Specimens from acute and convalescent COVID-19 originated in the United States, Italy and Spain. T cells, B-cell-depleted T cells, or PBMCs provided the cDNA or gDNA that served as material.

This table comes from immunoSEQ multiplex PCR, and its TCRdb copy is limited to in-frame clones, with some not included. This sample yields 30,000 to 40,000 clones, of which around 90% are seen a single time; around 25% belongs to the top ten. The sample comprised peripheral blood. This TCR derives from a man aged 55 to 69 with active or convalescent COVID-19.

The CDR3 DNA reads as TGCGCCAGCACGGGCGGACTGAGCACAGATACGCAGTATTTT. This sequence encodes CASTGGLSTDTQYF. The chain is built from TRBV5-1 and TRBJ2-3; possible D gene TRBD2, 5 bases. V was shortened by 6 bases and J by 0 bases, with 11 bases between the two germline ends. Germline CDR1 reads SGHRS; CDR2 reads YFSETQ. The CDR3 runs to 14 residues.